Each of the 10 T cell receptor beta chains below was sequenced from the same sample in a study of blood T cell repertoires in COVID-19. The method was immunoSEQ multiplex PCR; TCRdb's version includes in-frame clones alone and lacks a portion of them. The data show 200,000 or so clones, around 84% seen once. The sequenced sample was peripheral blood. The receptors come from a man aged 80 or over with acute or convalescent COVID-19.

V usage is TRBV30 and J usage is TRBJ2-3; the match to TRBD2 covers 9 bases. The CDR3 is made up of 14 amino acids. With 1 base clipped from V and 8 bases from J, the junction kept 7 bases outside the gene matches. The germline V gene has CDR1 GTSNPN and CDR2 SVGIG (reference sequence). CDR3 DNA sequence: TGTGCCTGGAGTGGATATAGCGGGAGTGGTACGCAGTATTTT. Translation: CAWSGYSGSGTQYF.

V and J are TRBV28 and TRBJ2-7, with TRBD2 matching over 7 bases. The V gene end was trimmed by 5 bases and the J gene end by 2 bases; junction bases not matched to a gene: 9. The length of the CDR3 is 15 residues. CDR1 is MDHEN, CDR2 SYDVKM, per germline. The CDR3 DNA follows: TGTGCCAGCAGTGTCAGAGGGAGGGCCACCTACGAGCAGTACTTC. This translates into CASSVRGRATYEQYF.

This clone has only one observation. The chain is built from TRBV12-3 or TRBV12-4 and TRBJ1-6; unclear D gene. V shed 3 bases and J shed 9 bases, with 6 bases lying between them. The CDR3 extends over 12 amino acids. CDR3 sequence: CASSFSVSPLHF. The CDR3 nucleotides read TGTGCCAGCAGTTTTTCCGTTTCACCCCTCCACTTT.

The chain uses TRBV19 and TRBJ2-3; D not resolved. Trimming removed 5 bases from V and 4 bases from J, with 10 bases in between. The CDR3 extends over 13 amino acids. Germline values: CDR1 LNHDA, CDR2 SQIVND (reference sequence). Here the CDR3 DNA reads TGTGCCAGTAGTGCGATCAGGTCAGATACGCAGTATTTT. Amino acid sequence: CASSAIRSDTQYF. The entire variable domain, with the rest obtained from reference TRBV19 and TRBJ2-3, is as follows: DGGITQSPKYLFRKEGQNVTLSCEQNLNHDAMYWYRQDPGQGLRLIYYSQIVNDFQKGDIAEGYSVSREKKESFPLTVTSAQKNPTAFYLCASSAIRSDTQYFGPGTRLTVL.

The chain combines TRBV24-1 with TRBJ2-6, with 11 nucleotides matching TRBD1. With 8 bases clipped from V and 1 base from J, the junction kept 6 bases outside the gene matches. CDR3 length: 17 residues. Germline lookup yields CDR1 KGHDR and CDR2 SFDVKD. This CDR3 is CATNSGTGGSGANVLTF. In DNA, the CDR3 is TGTGCCACCAACTCCGGGACAGGGGGGTCTGGGGCCAACGTCCTGACTTTC.

This chain links TRBV27 with TRBJ2-7; weak D call: TRBD2 (5 bases). Trimming pared 6 bases from V and 3 bases from J, leaving 9 bases between. The length of the CDR3 is 12 residues. Looked up from germline, CDR1 is MNHEY and CDR2 is SMNVEV (reference sequence). The DNA for the CDR3 is TGTGCCAGCAGCCTAGCTCGCTACGAGCAGTACTTC. Translated, it gives CASSLARYEQYF.

The DNA of the CDR3 is TGTGCCAGCAGCTTAGGGCGGGCGCTTAACTACGAGCAGTACTTC. This gives the protein CASSLGRALNYEQYF. This chain joins TRBV7-2 and TRBJ2-7; the D gene is possibly TRBD2 (5 bases). V lost 1 base and J 3 bases, leaving 13 bases between the germline ends. Germline CDR1 SGHTA, CDR2 FQGNSA. The CDR3 consists of 15 residues.

This rearrangement joins TRBV5-4 to TRBJ2-5, with 11 positions matching TRBD2. The length of the CDR3 is 15 residues. V lost 4 bases to trimming and J lost 4 bases; unmatched junction nucleotides: 6. Germline loops: CDR1 SGHNT, CDR2 YYREEE (reference sequence). The CDR3 nucleotides read TGTGCCAGCAGCCCCCCCGGACTAGCGGGAGAGACCCAGTACTTC. This codes for CASSPPGLAGETQYF.

In this sample, this clone turned up a few times. The chain couples TRBV19 to TRBJ1-6; TRBD1 matches 7 bases. The CDR3 has 14 residues. In germline, CDR1 is LNHDA, CDR2 SQIVND (reference sequence). The V and J ends lost 5 bases and 7 bases, in that order; junction bases with no gene match: 5. The CDR3: CASSLWDRNSPLHF. In nucleotides, the CDR3 is TGTGCCAGTAGTCTCTGGGACAGAAATTCACCCCTCCACTTT.

The rearrangement joins TRBV28 to TRBJ2-1, with D tentatively TRBD1 (6 bases). From germline, CDR1 is MDHEN and CDR2 SYDVKM. The CDR3 has 15 amino acids. Trimming stripped 7 bases from V and 6 bases from J, with 19 bases between. The CDR3 DNA reads TGTGCCAGCAACACCCCAGGGGTGACAGCCAATGAGCAGTTCTTC. Translated, it gives CASNTPGVTANEQFF.